This T cell receptor beta chain is from a study of T cells in Graves' hyperthyroidism and ophthalmopathy. Study-level findings and limits: Ophthalmopathy, which appeared later, was predicted by the model a median around 6.5 months before onset.

It was RNA transcripts that yielded the amplified TCR beta CDR3 regions. When the TCR CDR3 underwent first-round RT-PCR, the HTBI primer set was used. TCRdb analysed the multiplex PCR reads with MiXCR anew, one entry per CDR3 protein. The sample carries about 740,000 distinct CDR3 sequences, 13% to 15% recorded once. Diagnosis rested on symptoms, serum thyroxine and TRAb, thyroid ultrasound, and orbital computed tomography. In this sample, this clonotype turned up many times. Its target is unknown. The CDR3 is made up of 15 amino acids. In germline, CDR1 is SNHLY, CDR2 FYNNEI. The V and J ends lost 6 bases and 2 bases, in that order; junction bases with no gene match: 9.

The receptor comes from a woman under 30 with Graves' hyperthyroidism. The chain joins TRBV2 to TRBJ2-7, with 8 positions matching TRBD1. The material sequenced was blood. CDR3 DNA: TGTGCCAGCAGGGAACTATGGACAGGGACCTACGAGCAGTACTTC. As protein: CASRELWTGTYEQYF.